Below are 4 T cell receptor beta chains sequenced from a single sample in a study of naive and memory T cell subsets. The beta constant-region primer was an equimolar mix of two oligonucleotides covering TRBC1 and TRBC2. Four rounds of PCR amplified the ligated cDNA using nested alpha and beta constant-region primers plus SP2. TCRdb re-analysed the UMI-ligation and nested PCR reads in MiXCR, keeping a single row per CDR3 protein. Of about 8,000 distinct CDR3 sequences in the sample, 25% to 35% are singletons; the top ten hold less than 70%. Sequencing was done on a sample of CD8+ TEMRA cells from blood. Subset in this sample: effector memory re-expressing CD45RA, CD45RA+ CD27-. The receptors were sampled from a human donor in good health.

There are a few counts of this clonotype. This rearrangement joins TRBV12-3 or TRBV12-4 to TRBJ2-7; D gene uncertain. The ends were cut back, 3 bases at V and 1 base at J, with 7 bases in the middle. The CDR3 is 13 amino acids. This chain's CDR3 is CASSFTFSYEQYF. DNA of the CDR3: TGTGCCAGCAGTTTTACGTTTTCCTACGAGCAGTACTTC.

The chain links TRBV5-1 to TRBJ2-7; D possibly corresponds to TRBD1 (5 bases). This CDR3 has 11 residues. Trimming shortened V by 0 bases and J by 7 bases, and 5 bases separated the two germline ends. Looked up from germline, CDR1 is SGHRS and CDR2 is YFSETQ. Here the CDR3 reads CASSLGQEQYF. CDR3 nucleotides: TGCGCCAGCAGCTTGGGACAGGAGCAGTACTTC.

The J gene is TRBJ2-5, the V gene TRBV5-6; tentatively, D is TRBD2 (6 bases). There are 13 residues in the CDR3. Germline V gene lookup returns CDR1 SGHDT and CDR2 YYEEEE. V was cut by 6 bases and J by 5 bases, with 14 bases left in between. This CDR3 is CASNREPEETQYF. The CDR3 nucleotides read TGTGCCAGCAACCGGGAGCCGGAGGAGACCCAGTACTTC.

This clonotype was detected only a few times. This chain links TRBV5-6 with TRBJ2-7; 10 bases agree with TRBD1. Unmatched junction bases numbered 4, after V lost 3 bases and J lost 7 bases. Germline values: CDR1 SGHDT, CDR2 YYEEEE. CDR3 length: 13 amino acids. CDR3 amino acids: CASSSGTGVEQYF. CDR3 DNA: TGTGCCAGCAGCTCGGGGACAGGGGTTGAGCAGTACTTC.